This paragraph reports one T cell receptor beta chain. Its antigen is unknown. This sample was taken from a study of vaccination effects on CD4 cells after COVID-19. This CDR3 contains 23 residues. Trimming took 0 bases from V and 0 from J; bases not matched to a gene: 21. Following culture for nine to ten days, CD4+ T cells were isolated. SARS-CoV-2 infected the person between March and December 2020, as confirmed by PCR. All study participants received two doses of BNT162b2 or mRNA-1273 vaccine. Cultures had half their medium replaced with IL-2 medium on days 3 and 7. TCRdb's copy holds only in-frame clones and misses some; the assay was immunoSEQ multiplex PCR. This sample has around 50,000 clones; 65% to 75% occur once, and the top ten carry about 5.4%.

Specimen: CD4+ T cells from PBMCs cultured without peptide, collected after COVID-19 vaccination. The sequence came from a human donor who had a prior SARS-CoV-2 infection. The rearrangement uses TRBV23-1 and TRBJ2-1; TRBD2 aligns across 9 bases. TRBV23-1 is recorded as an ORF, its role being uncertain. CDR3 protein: CASSQSLREARAGGRSSYNEQFF. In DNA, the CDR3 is TGCGCCAGCAGTCAATCATTGAGGGAGGCAAGAGCGGGAGGACGGAGCTCCTACAATGAGCAGTTCTTC.